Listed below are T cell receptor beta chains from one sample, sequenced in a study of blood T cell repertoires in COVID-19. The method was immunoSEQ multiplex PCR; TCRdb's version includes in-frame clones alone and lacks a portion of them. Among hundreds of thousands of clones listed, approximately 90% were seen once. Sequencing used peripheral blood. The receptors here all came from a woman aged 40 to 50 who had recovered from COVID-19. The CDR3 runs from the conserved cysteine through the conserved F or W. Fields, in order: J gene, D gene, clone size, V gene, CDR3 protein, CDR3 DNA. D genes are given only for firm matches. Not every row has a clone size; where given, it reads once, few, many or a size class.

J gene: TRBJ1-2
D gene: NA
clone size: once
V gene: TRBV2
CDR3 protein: CASRVGGNYGYTF
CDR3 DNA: TGTGCCAGCAGGGTGGGGGGGAACTATGGCTACACCTTC

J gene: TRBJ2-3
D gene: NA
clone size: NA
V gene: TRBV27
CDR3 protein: CASSSEAPADTQYF
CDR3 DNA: TGTGCCAGCAGTTCCGAGGCTCCCGCAGATACGCAGTATTTT

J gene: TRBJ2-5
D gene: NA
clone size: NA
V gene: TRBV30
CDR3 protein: CAWRRGGGETQYF
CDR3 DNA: TGTGCCTGGAGGAGGGGGGGCGGAGAGACCCAGTACTTC

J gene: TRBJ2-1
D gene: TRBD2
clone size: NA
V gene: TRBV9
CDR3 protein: CASSSPLAVYNEQFF
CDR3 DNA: TGTGCCAGCAGCTCACCACTAGCGGTCTACAATGAGCAGTTCTTC

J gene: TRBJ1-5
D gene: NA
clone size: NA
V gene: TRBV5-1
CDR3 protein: CASSATTGSNQPQHF
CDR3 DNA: TGCGCCAGCAGCGCCACAACAGGGAGCAATCAGCCCCAGCATTTT

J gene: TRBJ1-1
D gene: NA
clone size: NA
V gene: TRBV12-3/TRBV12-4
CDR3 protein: CASSLGPTEAFF
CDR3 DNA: TGTGCCAGCAGTTTAGGGCCGACTGAAGCTTTCTTT

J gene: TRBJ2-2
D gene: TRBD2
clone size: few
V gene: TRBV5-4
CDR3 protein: CASSPGLAGPRELFF
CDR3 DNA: TGTGCCAGCAGCCCGGGACTAGCGGGGCCGCGGGAGCTGTTTTTT

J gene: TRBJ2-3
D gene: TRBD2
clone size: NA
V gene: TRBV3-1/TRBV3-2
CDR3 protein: CASSHLGLAGLSTDTQYF
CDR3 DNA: TGTGCCAGCAGCCACCTGGGACTAGCGGGACTAAGCACAGATACGCAGTATTTT

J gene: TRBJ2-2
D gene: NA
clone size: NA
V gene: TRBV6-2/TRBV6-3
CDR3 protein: CASSYDFGGGELFF
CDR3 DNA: TGTGCCAGCAGTTACGACTTTGGCGGCGGGGAGCTGTTTTTT

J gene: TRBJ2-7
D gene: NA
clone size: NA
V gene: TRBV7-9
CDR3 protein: CASSLARGEQYF
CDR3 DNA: TGTGCCAGCAGCTTAGCCCGGGGGGAGCAGTACTTC

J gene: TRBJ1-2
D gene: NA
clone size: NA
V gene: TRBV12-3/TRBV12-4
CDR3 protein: CASSFGGRGYTF
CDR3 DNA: TGTGCCAGCAGTTTCGGGGGTCGCGGCTACACCTTC

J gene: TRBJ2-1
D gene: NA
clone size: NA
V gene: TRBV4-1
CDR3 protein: CASSRSGNEQFF
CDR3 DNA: TGCGCCAGCAGCCGGTCGGGAAATGAGCAGTTCTTC

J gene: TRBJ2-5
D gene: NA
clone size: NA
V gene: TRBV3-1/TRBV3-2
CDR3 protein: CASSRAGQETQYF
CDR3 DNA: TGTGCCAGCAGCCGGGCGGGGCAGGAGACCCAGTACTTC

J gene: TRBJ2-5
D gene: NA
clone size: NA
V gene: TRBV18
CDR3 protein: CASSPGPGDKETQYF
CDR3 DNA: TGTGCCAGCTCACCGGGGCCTGGAGATAAAGAGACCCAGTACTTC

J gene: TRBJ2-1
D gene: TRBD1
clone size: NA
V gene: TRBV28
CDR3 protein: CASSGTGGYNEQFF
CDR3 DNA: TGTGCCAGCAGCGGGACAGGGGGTTACAATGAGCAGTTCTTC

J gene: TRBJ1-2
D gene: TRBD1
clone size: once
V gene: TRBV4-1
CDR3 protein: CASSQGGQGPRGYTF
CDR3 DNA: TGCGCCAGCAGCCAAGGGGGACAGGGCCCTAGGGGCTACACCTTC

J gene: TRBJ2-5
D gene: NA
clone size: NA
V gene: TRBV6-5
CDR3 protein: CASSLYSGGAETQYF
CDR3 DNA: TGTGCCAGCAGTTTATATTCCGGCGGCGCGGAGACCCAGTACTTC

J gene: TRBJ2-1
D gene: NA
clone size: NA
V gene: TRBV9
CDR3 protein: CASSVSPGDEQFF
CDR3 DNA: TGTGCCAGCAGCGTTAGCCCGGGGGATGAGCAGTTCTTC

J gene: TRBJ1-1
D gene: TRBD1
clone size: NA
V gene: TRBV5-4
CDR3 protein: CASSLAGGPQGGGFF
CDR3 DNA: TGTGCCAGCAGCTTGGCCGGCGGACCCCAGGGGGGCGGTTTCTTT

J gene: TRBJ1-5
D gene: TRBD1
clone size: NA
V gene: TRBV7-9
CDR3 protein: CASSDRGPLDSNQPQHF
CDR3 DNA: TGTGCCAGCAGCGACAGGGGGCCCCTGGATAGCAATCAGCCCCAGCATTTT

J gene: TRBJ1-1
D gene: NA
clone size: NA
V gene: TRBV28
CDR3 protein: CASSLVNTEAFF
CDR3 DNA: TGTGCCAGCAGCCTAGTAAACACTGAAGCTTTCTTT

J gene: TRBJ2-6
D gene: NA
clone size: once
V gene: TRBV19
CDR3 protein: CASSIARPRSGANVLTF
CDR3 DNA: TGTGCCAGTAGTATAGCCAGGCCACGCTCTGGGGCCAACGTCCTGACTTTC

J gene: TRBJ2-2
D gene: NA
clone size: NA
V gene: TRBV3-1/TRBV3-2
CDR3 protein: CASSPFYTGELFF
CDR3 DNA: TGTGCCAGCAGCCCCTTCTACACCGGGGAGCTGTTTTTT

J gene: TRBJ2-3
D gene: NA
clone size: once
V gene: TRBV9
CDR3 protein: CASSPGADTQYF
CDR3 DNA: TGTGCCAGCAGCCCGGGGGCAGATACGCAGTATTTT

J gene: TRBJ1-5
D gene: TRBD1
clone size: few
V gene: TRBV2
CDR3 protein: CASSLPGQGVRGNQPQHF
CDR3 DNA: TGTGCCAGCAGTCTCCCGGGACAGGGGGTTAGGGGCAATCAGCCCCAGCATTTT

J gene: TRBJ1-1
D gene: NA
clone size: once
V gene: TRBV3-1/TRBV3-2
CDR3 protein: CASSQPTANTEAFF
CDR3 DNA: TGTGCCAGCAGCCAACCTACAGCGAACACTGAAGCTTTCTTT

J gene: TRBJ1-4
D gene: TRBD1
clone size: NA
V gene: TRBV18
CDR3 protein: CASSRKTAWSGGEKLFF
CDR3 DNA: TGTGCCAGCTCACGAAAGACGGCCTGGTCAGGGGGTGAAAAACTGTTTTTT

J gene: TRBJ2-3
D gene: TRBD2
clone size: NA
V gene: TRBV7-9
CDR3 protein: CASSPTSGITDTQYF
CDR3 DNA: TGTGCCAGCAGCCCGACTAGCGGAATTACAGATACGCAGTATTTT

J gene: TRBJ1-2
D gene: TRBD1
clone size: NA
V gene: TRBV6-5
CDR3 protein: CASSKQGTNYGYTF
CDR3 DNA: TGTGCCAGCAGTAAACAGGGGACCAACTATGGCTACACCTTC

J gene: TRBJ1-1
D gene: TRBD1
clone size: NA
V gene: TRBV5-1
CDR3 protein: CASSLVGQGRAEAFF
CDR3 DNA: TGCGCCAGCAGCCTGGTGGGACAGGGACGGGCTGAAGCTTTCTTT

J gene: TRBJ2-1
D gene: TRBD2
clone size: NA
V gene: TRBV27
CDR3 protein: CASSKLAGHNEQFF
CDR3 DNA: TGTGCCAGCAGTAAACTAGCGGGACACAATGAGCAGTTCTTC

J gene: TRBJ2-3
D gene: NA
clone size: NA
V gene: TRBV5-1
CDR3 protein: CASSLVAASTDTQYF
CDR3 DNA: TGCGCCAGCAGCTTGGTAGCAGCTAGCACAGATACGCAGTATTTT

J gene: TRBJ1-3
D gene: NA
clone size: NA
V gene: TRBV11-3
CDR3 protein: CASSARGGVVGNTIYF
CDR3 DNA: TGTGCCAGCAGCGCACGGGGAGGGGTGGTTGGAAACACCATATATTTT

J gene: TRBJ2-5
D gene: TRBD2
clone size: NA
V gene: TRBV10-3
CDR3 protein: CAISPGLAGSETQYF
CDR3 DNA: TGTGCCATCAGTCCCGGACTAGCGGGTTCAGAGACCCAGTACTTC

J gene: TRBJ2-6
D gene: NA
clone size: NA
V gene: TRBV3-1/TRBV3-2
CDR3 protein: CASSQGAGSGANVLTF
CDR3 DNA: TGTGCCAGCAGCCAAGGGGCGGGGTCCGGGGCCAACGTCCTGACTTTC

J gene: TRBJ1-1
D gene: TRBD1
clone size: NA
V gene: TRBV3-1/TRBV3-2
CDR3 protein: CASSQAGGTPGAEAFF
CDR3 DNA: TGTGCCAGCAGCCAAGCAGGGGGGACCCCAGGGGCTGAAGCTTTCTTT

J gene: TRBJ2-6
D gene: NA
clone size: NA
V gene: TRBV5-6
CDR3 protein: CASSLGQGLGGANVLTF
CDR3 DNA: TGTGCCAGCAGCTTGGGTCAGGGGCTCGGTGGGGCCAACGTCCTGACTTTC

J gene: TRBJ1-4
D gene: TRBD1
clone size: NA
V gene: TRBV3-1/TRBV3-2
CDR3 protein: CASSQGNRGTANEKLFF
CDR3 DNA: TGTGCCAGCAGCCAAGGGAACAGGGGGACGGCTAATGAAAAACTGTTTTTT

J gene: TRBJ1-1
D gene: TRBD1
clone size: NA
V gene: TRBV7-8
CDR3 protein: CASSLYRTQGAAEAFF
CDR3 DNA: TGTGCCAGCAGCTTATACCGAACACAGGGGGCCGCTGAAGCTTTCTTT

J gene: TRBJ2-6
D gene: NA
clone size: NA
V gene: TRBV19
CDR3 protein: CASSMARLGASSGANVLTF
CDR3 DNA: TGTGCCAGTAGTATGGCTCGTTTGGGGGCAAGCTCTGGGGCCAACGTCCTGACTTTC

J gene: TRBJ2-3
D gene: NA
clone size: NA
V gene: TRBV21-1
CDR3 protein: CASSKAGPGGSGNDTQYF
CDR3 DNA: TGTGCCAGCAGCAAAGCAGGCCCGGGGGGAAGCGGGAATGATACGCAGTATTTT

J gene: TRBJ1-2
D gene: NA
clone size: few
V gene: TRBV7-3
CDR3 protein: CASSLNRAGYGYTF
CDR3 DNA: TGTGCCAGCAGCTTAAACAGGGCGGGCTATGGCTACACCTTC

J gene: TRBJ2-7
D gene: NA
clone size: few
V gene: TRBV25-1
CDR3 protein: CASSEPGGEQYF
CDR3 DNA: TGTGCCAGCAGTGAACCCGGGGGCGAGCAGTACTTC

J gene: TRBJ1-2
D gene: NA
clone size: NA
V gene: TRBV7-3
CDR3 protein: CASSSGGPTAPNYGYTF
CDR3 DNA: TGTGCCAGCAGCTCGGGGGGGCCGACCGCCCCTAACTATGGCTACACCTTC

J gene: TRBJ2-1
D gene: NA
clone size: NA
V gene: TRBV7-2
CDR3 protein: CASSLGPPRGGGEQFF
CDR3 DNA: TGTGCCAGCAGCTTAGGGCCTCCAAGAGGGGGGGGTGAGCAGTTCTTC

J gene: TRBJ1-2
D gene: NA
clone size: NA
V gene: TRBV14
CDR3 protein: CASSSPGHPSGYTF
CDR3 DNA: TGTGCCAGCAGCTCACCGGGACACCCGTCAGGCTACACCTTC